Sequencing of this TCR beta chain was carried out in a study of identical twins. General study findings and limits: Among out-of-frame alpha sequences shared by twins, low generation probability occurred in excess.

This CDR3 is 14 amino acids long. Per the germline V gene, CDR1 is ENHRY and CDR2 is SYGVKD. After removal of 10 bases from V and 7 bases from J, the junction contained 14 bases not matched to a gene. TCRdb re-derived calls from the 5' RACE reads in MiXCR, one entry per CDR3 protein. The table records around 500,000 distinct CDR3 sequences, 12% to 15% of them present only once. Regarding this clonotype: Its target is unknown.

These same records also appear under a second study, on yellow fever vaccine responses in identical twins.

Sequenced: CD4+ T cells sorted from blood. The receptor was derived from a woman younger than 30 in good health. The rearrangement joins TRBV10-3 to TRBJ2-7, with 9 positions matching TRBD1. CDR3 nucleotides: TGTGCCACCCTTACCGGGACAGGGAGTGGGGAGCAGTACTTC. The encoded protein is CATLTGTGSGEQYF.